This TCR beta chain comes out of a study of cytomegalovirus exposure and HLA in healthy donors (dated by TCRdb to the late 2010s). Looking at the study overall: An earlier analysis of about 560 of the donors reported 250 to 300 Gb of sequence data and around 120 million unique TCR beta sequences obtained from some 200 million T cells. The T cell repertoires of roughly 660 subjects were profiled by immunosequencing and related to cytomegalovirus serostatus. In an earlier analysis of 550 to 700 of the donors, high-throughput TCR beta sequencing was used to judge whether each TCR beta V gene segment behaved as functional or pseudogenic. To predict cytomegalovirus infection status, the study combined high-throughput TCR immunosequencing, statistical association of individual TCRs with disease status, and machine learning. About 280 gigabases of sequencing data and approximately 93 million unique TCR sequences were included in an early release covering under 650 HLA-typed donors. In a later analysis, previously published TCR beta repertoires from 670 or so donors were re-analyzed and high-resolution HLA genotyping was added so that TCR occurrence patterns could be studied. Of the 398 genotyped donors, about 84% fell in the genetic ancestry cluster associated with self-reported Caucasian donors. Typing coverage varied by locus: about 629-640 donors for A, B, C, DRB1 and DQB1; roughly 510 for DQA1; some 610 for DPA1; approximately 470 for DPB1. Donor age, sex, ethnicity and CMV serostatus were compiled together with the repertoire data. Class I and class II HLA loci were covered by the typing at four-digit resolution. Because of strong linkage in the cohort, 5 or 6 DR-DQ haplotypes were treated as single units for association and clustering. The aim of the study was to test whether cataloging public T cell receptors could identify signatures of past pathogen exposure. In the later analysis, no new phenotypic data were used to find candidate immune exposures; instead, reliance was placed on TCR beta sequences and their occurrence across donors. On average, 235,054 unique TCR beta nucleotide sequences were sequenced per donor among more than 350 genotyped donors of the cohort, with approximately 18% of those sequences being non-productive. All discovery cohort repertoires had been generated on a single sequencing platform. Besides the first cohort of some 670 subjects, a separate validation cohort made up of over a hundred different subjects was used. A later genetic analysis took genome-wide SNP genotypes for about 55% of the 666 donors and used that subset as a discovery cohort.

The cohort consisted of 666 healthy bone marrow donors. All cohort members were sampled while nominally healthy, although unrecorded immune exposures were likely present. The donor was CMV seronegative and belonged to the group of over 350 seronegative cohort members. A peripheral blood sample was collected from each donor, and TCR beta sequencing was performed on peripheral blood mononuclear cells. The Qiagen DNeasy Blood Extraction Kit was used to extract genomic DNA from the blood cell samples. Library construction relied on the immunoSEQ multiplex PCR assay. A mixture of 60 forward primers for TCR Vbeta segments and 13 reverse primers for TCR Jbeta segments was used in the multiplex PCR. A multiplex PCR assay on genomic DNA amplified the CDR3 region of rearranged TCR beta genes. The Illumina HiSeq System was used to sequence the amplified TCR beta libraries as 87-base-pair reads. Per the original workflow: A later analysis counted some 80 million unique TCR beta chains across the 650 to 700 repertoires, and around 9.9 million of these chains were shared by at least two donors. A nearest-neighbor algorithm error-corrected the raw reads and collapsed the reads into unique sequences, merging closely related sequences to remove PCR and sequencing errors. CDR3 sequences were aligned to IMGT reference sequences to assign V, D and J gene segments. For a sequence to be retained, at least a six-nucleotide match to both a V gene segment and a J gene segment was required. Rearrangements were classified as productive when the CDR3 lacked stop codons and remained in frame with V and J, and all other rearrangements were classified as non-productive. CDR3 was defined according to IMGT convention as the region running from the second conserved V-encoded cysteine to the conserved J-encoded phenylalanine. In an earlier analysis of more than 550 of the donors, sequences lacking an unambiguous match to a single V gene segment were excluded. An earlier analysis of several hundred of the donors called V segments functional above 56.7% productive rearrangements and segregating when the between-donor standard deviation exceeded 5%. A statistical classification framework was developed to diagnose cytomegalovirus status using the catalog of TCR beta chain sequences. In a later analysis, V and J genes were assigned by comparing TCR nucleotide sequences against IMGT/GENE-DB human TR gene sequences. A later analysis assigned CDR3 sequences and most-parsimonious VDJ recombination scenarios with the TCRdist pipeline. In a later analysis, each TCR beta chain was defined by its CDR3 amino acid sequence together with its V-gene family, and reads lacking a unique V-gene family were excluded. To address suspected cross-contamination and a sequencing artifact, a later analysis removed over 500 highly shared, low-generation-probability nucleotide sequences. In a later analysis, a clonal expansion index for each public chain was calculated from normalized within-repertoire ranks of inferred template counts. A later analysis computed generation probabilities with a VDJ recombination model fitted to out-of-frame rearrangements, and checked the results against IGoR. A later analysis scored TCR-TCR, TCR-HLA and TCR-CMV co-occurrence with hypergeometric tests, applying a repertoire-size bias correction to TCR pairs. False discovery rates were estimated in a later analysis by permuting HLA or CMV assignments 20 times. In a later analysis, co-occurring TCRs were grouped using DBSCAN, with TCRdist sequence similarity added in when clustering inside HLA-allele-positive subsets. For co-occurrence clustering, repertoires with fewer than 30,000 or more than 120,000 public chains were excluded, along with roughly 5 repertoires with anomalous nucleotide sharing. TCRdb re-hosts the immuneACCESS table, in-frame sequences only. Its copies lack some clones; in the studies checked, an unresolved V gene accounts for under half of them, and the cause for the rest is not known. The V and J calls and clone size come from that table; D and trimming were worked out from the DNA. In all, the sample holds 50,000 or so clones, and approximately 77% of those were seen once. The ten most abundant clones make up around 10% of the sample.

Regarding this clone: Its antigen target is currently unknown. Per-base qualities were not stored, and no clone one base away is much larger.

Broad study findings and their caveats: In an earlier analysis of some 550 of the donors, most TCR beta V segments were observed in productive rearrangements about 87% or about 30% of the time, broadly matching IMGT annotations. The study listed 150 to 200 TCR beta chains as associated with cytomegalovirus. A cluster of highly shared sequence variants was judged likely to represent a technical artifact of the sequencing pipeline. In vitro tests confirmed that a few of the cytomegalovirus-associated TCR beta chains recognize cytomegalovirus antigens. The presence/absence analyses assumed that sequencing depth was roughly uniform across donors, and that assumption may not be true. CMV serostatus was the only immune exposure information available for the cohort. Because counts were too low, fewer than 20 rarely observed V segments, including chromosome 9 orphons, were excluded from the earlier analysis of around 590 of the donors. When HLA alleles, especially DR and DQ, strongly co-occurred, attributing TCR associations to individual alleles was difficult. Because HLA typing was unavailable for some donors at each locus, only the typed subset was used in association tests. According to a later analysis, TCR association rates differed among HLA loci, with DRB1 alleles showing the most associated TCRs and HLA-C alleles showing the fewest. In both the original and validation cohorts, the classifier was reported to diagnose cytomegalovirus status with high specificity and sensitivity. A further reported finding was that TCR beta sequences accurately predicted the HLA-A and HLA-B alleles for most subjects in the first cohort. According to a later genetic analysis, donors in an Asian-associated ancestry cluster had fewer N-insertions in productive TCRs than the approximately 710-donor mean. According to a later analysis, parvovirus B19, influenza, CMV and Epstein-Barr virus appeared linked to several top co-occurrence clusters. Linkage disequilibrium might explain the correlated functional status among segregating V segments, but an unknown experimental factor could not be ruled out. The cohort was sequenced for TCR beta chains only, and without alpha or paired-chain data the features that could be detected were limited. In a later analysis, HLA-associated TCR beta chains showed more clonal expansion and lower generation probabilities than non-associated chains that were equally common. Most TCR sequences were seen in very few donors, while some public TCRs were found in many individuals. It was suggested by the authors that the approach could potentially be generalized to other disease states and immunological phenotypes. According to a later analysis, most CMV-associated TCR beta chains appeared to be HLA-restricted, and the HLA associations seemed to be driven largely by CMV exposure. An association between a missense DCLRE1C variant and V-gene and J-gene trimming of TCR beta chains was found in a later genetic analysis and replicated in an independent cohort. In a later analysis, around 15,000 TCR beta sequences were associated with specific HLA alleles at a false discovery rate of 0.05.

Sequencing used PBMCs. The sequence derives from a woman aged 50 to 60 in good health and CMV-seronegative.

The CDR3 amino acid sequence is: CASNSSTTGLLSEKLFF. The nucleotide sequence reads as follows: TGCGCCAGCAACTCGTCGACAACGGGACTCCTTAGTGAAAAACTGTTTTTT. The chain links TRBV5-1 with TRBJ1-4, with a weak D call of TRBD1 (5 bases match). Trimming at the junction amounts to 6 bases on V and 7 bases on J, and the germline ends lie 25 bases apart. CDR1 is given as SGHRS and CDR2 as YFSETQ, both from the germline V gene. Including cysteine and phenylalanine, the CDR3 has 17 amino acids. The DNA shown is the 51-base CDR3, in frame from base 1.